The 22 T cell receptor beta chains listed next were all sequenced from one sample in a study of blood T cells in healthy people across ages. Through a sample-barcoded 5' primer and a J-beta primer mix, a second PCR was run for roughly 7 to 12 cycles. TCRdb redid the calling of the 5' RACE reads with MiXCR, one entry per CDR3 protein. The data show 1.5 million to 2 million distinct CDR3 sequences, around 50% seen once. Sequences were obtained from blood. The source is a woman aged 40 to 50 in good health.

In its sample, this clonotype was seen a few times. V usage is TRBV5-1 and J usage is TRBJ2-5; D is unresolved. Germline CDR1 and CDR2: SGHRS and YFSETQ. V lost 5 bases, J lost 1 base, and 6 bases lay in between. CDR3 length equals 12 residues. This CDR3 is CASRQTQETQYF. The DNA of the CDR3 is TGCGCCAGCAGACAGACCCAAGAGACCCAGTACTTC.

The rearrangement links TRBV20-1 to TRBJ2-5; 11 positions match TRBD2. Germline-derived CDR1 and CDR2 are DFQATT and SNEGSKA (reference sequence). This CDR3 has 14 amino acids. J was trimmed by 3 bases and V by 6 bases; bases with no gene match: 6. In DNA form, the CDR3 reads TGCAGTGCCTTAGCGGGGGGGCCGGAAGAGACCCAGTACTTC. It yields the protein CSALAGGPEETQYF.

This chain uses TRBV29-1 with TRBJ2-1; 8 bases map to TRBD2. Germline CDR1 and CDR2: SQVTM and ANQGSEA. V shed 5 bases and J 9 bases; nucleotides not matched to a gene: 6. CDR3 length: 12 amino acids. The CDR3: CSVFSGTGEQFF. The CDR3 region has the DNA TGCAGCGTTTTTAGCGGGACCGGTGAGCAGTTCTTC.

The rearrangement links TRBV7-9 to TRBJ2-1, with D possibly matching TRBD2 (5 bases). V was trimmed by 4 bases and J by 5 bases, leaving 12 bases between them. The germline gives CDR1 SEHNR, CDR2 FQNEAQ (reference sequence). This CDR3 comprises 14 residues. CDR3 coding DNA: TGTGCCAGCAGCTCCGTCTCCGGGGACAATGAGCAGTTCTTC. Translated: CASSSVSGDNEQFF.

The chain combines TRBV6-5 with TRBJ2-5; 10 bases are a match to TRBD1. The CDR3 consists of 18 residues. Trimming cost V 2 bases and J 2 bases; bases outside gene matches: 11. In germline, CDR1 is MNHEY, CDR2 SVGAGI. The DNA of the CDR3 is TGTGCCAGCAGTTACACCAACCGCCCGGGACAGGGGCAAGAGACCCAGTACTTC. It codes for CASSYTNRPGQGQETQYF.

The chain has TRBV6-2 or TRBV6-3 and TRBJ2-3, with D perhaps TRBD1 (6 bases). The CDR3 loop spans 15 amino acids. Trimming left V 8 bases short and J 3 bases short, with 18 bases between. CDR1 is MNHEY and CDR2 is SVGEGT in the germline V gene. DNA for the CDR3: TGTGCCAGCGGGAGACAGGCTTGGGTAACAGATACGCAGTATTTT. Protein sequence: CASGRQAWVTDTQYF.

The V call is TRBV6-2 or TRBV6-3, the J call TRBJ2-5, with D perhaps TRBD1 or TRBD2 (5 bases each). Trimming shortened V by 0 bases and J by 2 bases, and 22 bases separated the two germline ends. Germline-derived CDR1 and CDR2 are MNHEY and SVGEGT. This CDR3 contains 19 residues. The CDR3 bases are TGTGCCAGCAGTTACTCGTTGGGGACCCTATGCCATATTCAAGAGACCCAGTACTTC. Translated: CASSYSLGTLCHIQETQYF.

There are a few counts of this clonotype. CDR3 loop: CASSRDRNTGELFF. The DNA of the CDR3 is TGTGCCAGCAGTAGGGATAGGAACACCGGGGAGCTGTTTTTT. The V and J genes are TRBV2 and TRBJ2-2; D is unclear. CDR3 length equals 14 residues. Looked up from germline, CDR1 is SNHLY and CDR2 is FYNNEI. Trimming cost V 5 bases and J 1 base, with 8 bases left between them.

The sample holds a few counts of this clonotype. This sequence joins TRBV2 and TRBJ2-4, with TRBD1 identical over 7 bases. V was clipped by 4 bases and J by 2 bases; unmatched bases: 2. Germline lookup yields CDR1 SNHLY and CDR2 FYNNEI. The CDR3 is 14 amino acids. In DNA, the CDR3 is TGTGCCAGCAGTGCAGGGGGAACCAAAAACATTCAGTACTTC. Its protein is CASSAGGTKNIQYF. The full variable domain, completed using reference TRBV2 and TRBJ2-4, is EPEVTQTPSHQVTQMGQEVILRCVPISNHLYFYWYRQILGQKVEFLVSFYNNEISEKSEIFDDQFSVERPDGSNFTLKIRSTKLEDSAMYFCASSAGGTKNIQYFGAGTRLSVL.

The gene calls are TRBV9 and TRBJ1-2; perhaps TRBD1 as D (6 bases). CDR1 is SGDLS, CDR2 YYNGEE, per germline. With 3 bases removed from V and 11 bases from J, the gap between germline ends came to 11 bases. The CDR3 sequence is 11 residues long. The CDR3 reads CASSGTTGYTF. The CDR3 DNA reads as TGTGCCAGCAGCGGAACCACAGGGTACACCTTC.

This rearrangement joins TRBV6-5 to TRBJ1-2; D is unresolved. Germline-derived CDR1 and CDR2 are MNHEY and SVGAGI. The CDR3 is 13 residues long. V lost 0 bases, J lost 5 bases, and 7 bases lay in between. The chain's CDR3 is CASSYSTEYGYTF. CDR3 sequence (DNA): TGTGCCAGCAGTTACTCGACCGAATATGGCTACACCTTC.

The CDR3 protein is CASSQRAGQETQYF. Here the CDR3 DNA reads TGTGCCAGCAGTCAAAGGGCGGGGCAAGAGACCCAGTACTTC. V usage is TRBV11-2 and J usage is TRBJ2-5; D is perhaps TRBD2 (6 bases). CDR3 length equals 14 residues. Trimming took 6 bases from V and 2 from J, leaving 13 bases between them. CDR1 SGHAT and CDR2 FQNNGV come from the germline V gene.

This clonotype has just a few counts. The chain is built from TRBV6-6 and TRBJ2-5, with TRBD2 matching over 7 bases. Germline V gives CDR1 MNHNY, CDR2 SVGAGI (reference sequence). The CDR3 has 14 amino acids. Trimming at V came to 7 bases and at J to 4 bases, leaving 9 bases not matched to a gene. In DNA, the CDR3 is TGTGCCAGCACTCCGGAGGGACTACGAGAGACCCAGTACTTC. Its translation is CASTPEGLRETQYF.

The rearrangement joins TRBV7-2 to TRBJ2-1; 9 bases line up with TRBD2. Per the germline V gene, CDR1 is SGHTA and CDR2 is FQGNSA. V was pared by 5 bases and J by 3 bases, with 5 bases of the junction left unmatched. CDR3 length: 15 residues. The DNA for the CDR3 is TGTGCCAGCAGCCGAAGCGGGGGGATCTACAATGAGCAGTTCTTC. Translated: CASSRSGGIYNEQFF.

The chain couples TRBV5-1 to TRBJ2-7, with 9 bases fitting TRBD1. CDR3 length equals 17 residues. With 2 bases clipped from V and 5 bases from J, the junction kept 14 bases outside the gene matches. Per the germline V gene, CDR1 is SGHRS and CDR2 is YFSETQ. This CDR3 is CASSFSWGQGIQNEQYF. DNA for the CDR3: TGCGCCAGCAGCTTTAGTTGGGGACAGGGAATCCAAAACGAGCAGTACTTC.

The rearrangement links TRBV6-1 to TRBJ2-3; 8 bases align to TRBD2. After removal of 4 bases from V and 2 bases from J, the junction contained 8 bases not matched to a gene. Germline CDR1 and CDR2: MNHNS and SASEGT. The CDR3 loop spans 16 amino acids. CDR3: CASSAPLAVSTDTQYF. DNA for the CDR3: TGTGCCAGCAGTGCGCCACTAGCGGTGTCCACAGATACGCAGTATTTT.

This clonotype was counted only a few times. The chain uses TRBV12-3 or TRBV12-4 and TRBJ2-4; D might be TRBD1 (5 bases). V lost 7 bases to trimming and J lost 5 bases, with 12 bases between them. There are 13 residues in the CDR3. CDR3 nucleotides: TGTGCCAGCATCCTGACAGAAGAAAACATTCAGTACTTC. Translation: CASILTEENIQYF.

This clonotype showed up just a few times. The chain links TRBV29-1 to TRBJ2-3, with D uncertain. Trimming cost V 7 bases and J 6 bases, with 14 bases left between them. From germline, CDR1 is SQVTM and CDR2 ANQGSEA. CDR3 length equals 12 residues. This CDR3 is CSAPHPPDTQYF. The CDR3 DNA is TGCAGCGCTCCACATCCCCCGGATACGCAGTATTTT.

For this clonotype: The junction departs from germline at one end; a sequencing error may be responsible. This rearrangement joins TRBV7-9 to TRBJ1-2, with 8 bases fitting TRBD1. The CDR3 length is 16 residues. Germline-derived CDR1 and CDR2 are SEHNR and FQNEAQ (reference sequence). CDR3 protein: CASSLGRQGSSYDYTF. The CDR3 nucleotides are TGTGCCAGCAGCTTAGGCCGACAGGGGTCCTCCTATGACTACACCTTC. Together with reference TRBV7-9 and TRBJ1-2, the CDR3 gives the full variable domain: DTGVSQNPRHKITKRGQNVTFRCDPISEHNRLYWYRQTLGQGPEFLTYFQNEAQLEKSRLLSDRFSAERPKGSFSTLEIQRTEQGDSAMYLCASSLGRQGSSYDYTFGSGTRLTVV.

The chain is built from TRBV15 and TRBJ2-5, with D perhaps TRBD1 (5 bases). The germline V gene encodes CDR1 LNHNV and CDR2 YYDKDF (reference sequence). Trimming removed 3 bases from V and 10 bases from J, with 24 bases in between. The CDR3 runs 16 residues. The CDR3 coding sequence is TGTGCCACCAGCAGTGACATAAGGACCAGGGCCAGGGACCAGTACTTC. This sequence encodes CATSSDIRTRARDQYF.

This chain links TRBV2 with TRBJ1-5, with D uncertain. Germline CDR1 and CDR2: SNHLY and FYNNEI. The CDR3 is 13 amino acids. V was cut by 1 base and J by 4 bases, with 5 bases left in between. CDR3 sequence reads: CASSEEQNQPQHF. The CDR3 bases are TGTGCCAGCAGTGAAGAACAAAATCAGCCCCAGCATTTT. The whole variable domain, filled in from reference TRBV2 and TRBJ1-5, reads EPEVTQTPSHQVTQMGQEVILRCVPISNHLYFYWYRQILGQKVEFLVSFYNNEISEKSEIFDDQFSVERPDGSNFTLKIRSTKLEDSAMYFCASSEEQNQPQHFGDGTRLSIL.

There are a few counts of this clonotype. The J gene is TRBJ2-1, the V gene TRBV6-1; 11 bases align to TRBD1. After removal of 10 bases from V and 7 bases from J, the junction contained 9 bases not matched to a gene. CDR3 length: 14 amino acids. Germline CDR1 MNHNS, CDR2 SASEGT. As DNA, the CDR3 is TGTGCCATCACCCGGGACAGGGGGGTAAATGAGCAGTTCTTC. Translated, it gives CAITRDRGVNEQFF.